This T cell receptor beta chain came from a study of T cell responses to AZD1222 COVID-19 vaccine. Points from the study as a whole: Without day 14 samples, only post-peak T cell repertoires were studied. Females outnumbered males among donors, who were mostly white British; clonal diversity was possibly underestimated. Vaccination with two AZD1222 doses was followed by a rise in Spike-specific TCR breadth and depth. At baseline, seropositivity was found in only six or seven AZD1222 recipients.

About this clone: Its antigen remains unknown.

The repertoire was sequenced with immunoSEQ multiplex PCR; TCRdb's copy has only in-frame clones and lacks some. The sample shows 150,000 to 200,000 clones, just under 95% of them seen only once. Deletions cut 0 bases from V and 0 bases from J, with 11 bases between. Germline V lookup: CDR1 LGHDT, CDR2 YNNKEL (reference sequence). This CDR3 comprises 16 residues. Sequenced material: peripheral blood, taken 28 days after the second dose of the MenACWY control vaccine. The genes are TRBV3-1 (or the pseudogene TRBV3-2) and TRBJ1-1; D is possibly TRBD1 (6 bases). The TCR comes from an adult who received the MenACWY meningococcal vaccine as a control. The CDR3 here is CASSQDRTVMNTEAFF. In nucleotides, the CDR3 is TGTGCCAGCAGCCAAGATCGGACAGTAATGAACACTGAAGCTTTCTTT.